This T cell receptor beta chain appears in the sequencing data of a study of blood T cells in healthy people across ages. Using a J-beta primer mix together with a sample-barcoded 5' primer, a second PCR was run for roughly 7 to 12 cycles. TCRdb called the 5' RACE reads again in MiXCR, with one record for every CDR3 protein. The table lists roughly 1.7 million distinct CDR3 sequences, about 31% of them singletons, with around 10% in the top ten. Staff drew about 10 milliliters of peripheral blood from each donor. Every sample had a minimum of 6.5 million PBMCs isolated. This CDR3 is built from 15 residues. Germline V CDR1 and CDR2: MDHEN, SYDVKM. Losses at the gene ends were 3 bases for V and 3 bases for J; bases not matched to a gene: 8. Note on this clonotype: Its antigen is as yet unknown.

Notes on the study in general: It was not possible, with unsorted PBMCs, to conclusively compare naive and antigen-experienced cells.

The rearrangement uses TRBV28 and TRBJ2-7, with 7 bases lining up with TRBD2. The clonotype was recovered from a woman aged 25 to 45 in good health. The material sequenced was blood. DNA for the CDR3: TGTGCCAGCAGTTTCAGCGCGGGAGTAGGCTACGAGCAGTACTTC. Translation: CASSFSAGVGYEQYF.